Here is one T cell receptor beta chain with its context. The target antigen is unknown. Trimming stripped 4 bases from V and 2 bases from J, with 4 bases between. The CDR3 runs 12 residues. CDR1 MNHNY and CDR2 SVGAGI come from the germline V gene (reference sequence). The protocol was immunoSEQ multiplex PCR, while the TCRdb copy is restricted to in-frame clones and leaves out a portion. The data contain 90,000 to 120,000 clones, approximately 90% of them singletons. The data originate from a study of OX40 agonist ivuxolimab in advanced cancers. Study-wide background: Intravenous ivuxolimab at 0.01 to 10 mg/kg was given to patients every 2 weeks. Study-level points and caveats: Clonal expansion from baseline to week 6 occurred in both CD4+ and CD8+ T cells. At 0.1-3.0 mg/kg, partial responders had clonal expansion among the lowest observed. Among expanded peripheral T cells, antigen specificity went undetermined.

This TCR was sampled from an adult with an advanced solid tumor such as melanoma, head and neck, liver or kidney cancer. The rearrangement joins TRBV6-6 to TRBJ2-3; D gene unclear. The sequences come from CD4+ or CD8+ T cells sorted from blood, collected in a trial of the OX40 agonist ivuxolimab. The CDR3 bases are TGTGCCAGCAGTTCTGCCACAGATACGCAGTATTTT. Translation gives CASSSATDTQYF.